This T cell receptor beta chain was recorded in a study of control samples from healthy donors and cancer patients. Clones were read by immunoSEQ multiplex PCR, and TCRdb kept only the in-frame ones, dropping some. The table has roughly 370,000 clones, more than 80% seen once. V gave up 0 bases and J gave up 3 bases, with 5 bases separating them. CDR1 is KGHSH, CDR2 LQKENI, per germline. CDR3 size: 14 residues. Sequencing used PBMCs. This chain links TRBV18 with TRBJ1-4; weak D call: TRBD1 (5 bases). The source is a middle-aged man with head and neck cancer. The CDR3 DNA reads TGTGCCAGCTCACCACCGGGGGCTAATGAAAAACTGTTTTTT. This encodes CASSPPGANEKLFF.